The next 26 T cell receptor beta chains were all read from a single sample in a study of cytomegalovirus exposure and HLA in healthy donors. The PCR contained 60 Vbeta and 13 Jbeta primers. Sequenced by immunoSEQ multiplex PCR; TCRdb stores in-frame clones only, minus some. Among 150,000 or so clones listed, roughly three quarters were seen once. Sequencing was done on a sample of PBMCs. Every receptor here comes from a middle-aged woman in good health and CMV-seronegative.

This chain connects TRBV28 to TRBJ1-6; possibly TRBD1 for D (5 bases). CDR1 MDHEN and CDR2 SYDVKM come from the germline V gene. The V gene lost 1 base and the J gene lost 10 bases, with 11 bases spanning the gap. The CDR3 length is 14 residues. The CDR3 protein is CASSLYQGYSPLHF. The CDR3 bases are TGTGCCAGCAGTTTATATCAGGGATACTCACCCCTCCACTTT.

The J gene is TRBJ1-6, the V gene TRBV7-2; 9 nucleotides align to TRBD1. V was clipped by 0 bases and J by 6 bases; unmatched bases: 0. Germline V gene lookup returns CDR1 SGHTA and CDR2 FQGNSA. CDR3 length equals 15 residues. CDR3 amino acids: CASSLAGQGNSPLHF. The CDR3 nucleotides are TGTGCCAGCAGCTTAGCGGGACAGGGTAATTCACCCCTCCACTTT.

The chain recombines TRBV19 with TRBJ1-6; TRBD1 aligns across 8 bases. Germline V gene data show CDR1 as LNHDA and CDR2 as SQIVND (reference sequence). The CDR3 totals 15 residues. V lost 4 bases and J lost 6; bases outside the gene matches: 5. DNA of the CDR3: TGTGCCAGTAGTACTGGACAGGGAAGTAATTCACCCCTCCACTTT. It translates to CASSTGQGSNSPLHF.

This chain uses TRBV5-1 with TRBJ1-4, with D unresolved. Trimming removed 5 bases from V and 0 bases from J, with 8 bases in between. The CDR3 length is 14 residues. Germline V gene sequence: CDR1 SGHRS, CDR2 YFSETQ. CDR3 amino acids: CASRTLATNEKLFF. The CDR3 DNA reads TGCGCCAGCAGGACTTTGGCAACTAATGAAAAACTGTTTTTT.

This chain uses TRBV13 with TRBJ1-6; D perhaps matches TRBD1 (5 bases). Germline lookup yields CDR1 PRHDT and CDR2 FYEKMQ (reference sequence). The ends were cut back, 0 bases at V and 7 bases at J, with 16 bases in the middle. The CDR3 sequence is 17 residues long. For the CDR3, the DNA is TGTGCCAGCAGCTTAGGCCGGGAGGGACGAAGGAATTCACCCCTCCACTTT. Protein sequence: CASSLGREGRRNSPLHF.

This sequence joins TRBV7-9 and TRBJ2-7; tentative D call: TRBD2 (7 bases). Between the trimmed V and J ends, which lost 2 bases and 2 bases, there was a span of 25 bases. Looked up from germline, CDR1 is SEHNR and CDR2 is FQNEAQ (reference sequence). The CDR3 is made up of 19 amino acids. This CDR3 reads CASSLTVRGAGEPTYEQYF. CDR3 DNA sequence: TGTGCCAGCAGCTTAACCGTACGGGGGGCGGGAGAGCCCACCTACGAGCAGTACTTC. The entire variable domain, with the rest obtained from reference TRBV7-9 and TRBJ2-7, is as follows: DTGVSQNPRHKITKRGQNVTFRCDPISEHNRLYWYRQTLGQGPEFLTYFQNEAQLEKSRLLSDRFSAERPKGSFSTLEIQRTEQGDSAMYLCASSLTVRGAGEPTYEQYFGPGTRLTVT.

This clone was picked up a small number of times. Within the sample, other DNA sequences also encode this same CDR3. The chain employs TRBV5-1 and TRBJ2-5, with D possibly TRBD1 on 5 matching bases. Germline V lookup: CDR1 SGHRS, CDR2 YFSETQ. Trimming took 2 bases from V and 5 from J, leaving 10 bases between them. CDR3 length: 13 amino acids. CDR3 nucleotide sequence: TGCGCCAGCAGCTTAGGGCAGGGTGAGACCCAGTACTTC. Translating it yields CASSLGQGETQYF.

CDR3 region: CSVPARALTGDDTEAFF. DNA for the CDR3: TGCAGCGTTCCTGCCAGAGCACTGACAGGGGATGACACTGAAGCTTTCTTT. The chain uses TRBV29-1 and TRBJ1-1, with TRBD1 identical over 8 bases. CDR3 length equals 17 residues. In germline, CDR1 is SQVTM, CDR2 ANQGSEA. The V gene end was trimmed by 5 bases and the J gene end by 3 bases; junction bases not matched to a gene: 17.

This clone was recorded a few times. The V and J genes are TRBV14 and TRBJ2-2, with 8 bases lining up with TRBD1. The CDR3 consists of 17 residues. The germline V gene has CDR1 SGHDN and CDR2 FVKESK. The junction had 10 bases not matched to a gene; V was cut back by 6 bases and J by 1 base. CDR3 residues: CASSLSSGTGNTGELFF. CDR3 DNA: TGTGCCAGCAGTCTTTCCTCCGGGACAGGGAACACCGGGGAGCTGTTTTTT.

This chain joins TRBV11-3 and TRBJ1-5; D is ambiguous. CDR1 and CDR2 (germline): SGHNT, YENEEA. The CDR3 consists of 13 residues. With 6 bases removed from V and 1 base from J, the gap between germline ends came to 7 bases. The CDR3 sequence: CASSLDSNQPQHF. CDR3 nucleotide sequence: TGTGCCAGCAGTCTAGACAGCAATCAGCCCCAGCATTTT.

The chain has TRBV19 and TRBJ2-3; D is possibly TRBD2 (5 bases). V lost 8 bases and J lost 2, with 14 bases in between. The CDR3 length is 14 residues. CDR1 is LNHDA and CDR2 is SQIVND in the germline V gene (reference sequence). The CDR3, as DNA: TGTGCCAGTCGAAAGGCGGGCAACACAGATACGCAGTATTTT. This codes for CASRKAGNTDTQYF.

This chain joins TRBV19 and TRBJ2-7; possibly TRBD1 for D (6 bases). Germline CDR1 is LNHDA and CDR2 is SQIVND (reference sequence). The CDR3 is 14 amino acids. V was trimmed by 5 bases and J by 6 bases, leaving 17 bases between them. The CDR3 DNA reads TGTGCCAGTAGTCCGACAGGCCGGATAGGCGAGCAGTACTTC. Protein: CASSPTGRIGEQYF.

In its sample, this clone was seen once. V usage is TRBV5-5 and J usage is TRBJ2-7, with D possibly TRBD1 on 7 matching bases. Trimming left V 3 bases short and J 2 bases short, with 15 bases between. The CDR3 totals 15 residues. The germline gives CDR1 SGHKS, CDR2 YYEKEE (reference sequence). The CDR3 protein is CASSSIAGTAYEQYF. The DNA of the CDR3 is TGTGCCAGCAGCTCGATCGCGGGGACAGCCTACGAGCAGTACTTC.

The CDR3: CAIMGVSGSSYNEQFF. The CDR3 DNA follows: TGTGCCATCATGGGGGTTAGCGGGAGCTCCTACAATGAGCAGTTCTTC. The V and J genes are TRBV10-3 and TRBJ2-1; TRBD2 agrees at 9 bases. The CDR3 length is 16 residues. Germline V gene data show CDR1 as ENHRY and CDR2 as SYGVKD. V gave up 7 bases and J gave up 0 bases; unmatched junction bases: 7.

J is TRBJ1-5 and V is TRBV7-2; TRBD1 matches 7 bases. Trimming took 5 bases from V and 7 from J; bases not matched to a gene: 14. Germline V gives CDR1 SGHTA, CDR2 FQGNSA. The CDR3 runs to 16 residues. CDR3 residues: CASSTAGTARTQPQHF. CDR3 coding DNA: TGTGCCAGCAGCACGGCCGGGACAGCGAGGACGCAGCCCCAGCATTTT.

In DNA form, the CDR3 reads TGTGCCAGCAGCGGACAGGGCGCAAATGAAAAACTGTTTTTT. Translation gives CASSGQGANEKLFF. The V call is TRBV9, the J call TRBJ1-4; the match to TRBD1 covers 7 bases. J gave up 5 bases and V 3 bases, and 4 bases lay outside the gene matches. Germline CDR1 reads SGDLS; CDR2 reads YYNGEE. The CDR3 loop spans 14 amino acids.

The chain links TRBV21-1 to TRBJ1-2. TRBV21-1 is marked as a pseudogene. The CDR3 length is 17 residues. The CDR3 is CASSSHPHRGASKGYTF. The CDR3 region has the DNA TGTGCCAGCAGCTCCCACCCCCACCGGGGGGCAAGTAAGGGCTACACCTTC.

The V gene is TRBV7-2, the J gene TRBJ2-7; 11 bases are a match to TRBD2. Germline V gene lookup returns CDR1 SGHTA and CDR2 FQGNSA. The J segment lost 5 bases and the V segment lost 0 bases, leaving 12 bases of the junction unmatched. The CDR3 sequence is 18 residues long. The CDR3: CASSLAARGSGRDNEQYF. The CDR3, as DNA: TGTGCCAGCAGCTTAGCGGCCCGGGGTAGCGGGAGGGACAACGAGCAGTACTTC.

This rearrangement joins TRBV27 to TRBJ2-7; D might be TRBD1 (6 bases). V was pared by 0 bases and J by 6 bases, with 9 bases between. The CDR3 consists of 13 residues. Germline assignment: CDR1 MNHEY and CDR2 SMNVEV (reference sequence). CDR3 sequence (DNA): TGTGCCAGCAGTTTATCGACAGGAGTCGAGCAGTACTTC. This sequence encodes CASSLSTGVEQYF.

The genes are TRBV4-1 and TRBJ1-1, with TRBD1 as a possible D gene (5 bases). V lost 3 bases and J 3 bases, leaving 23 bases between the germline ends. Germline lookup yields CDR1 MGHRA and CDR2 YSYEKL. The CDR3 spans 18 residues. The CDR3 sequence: CASSQRGGIGGWDTEAFF. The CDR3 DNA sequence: TGCGCCAGCAGCCAGCGGGGGGGGATTGGGGGGTGGGACACTGAAGCTTTCTTT.

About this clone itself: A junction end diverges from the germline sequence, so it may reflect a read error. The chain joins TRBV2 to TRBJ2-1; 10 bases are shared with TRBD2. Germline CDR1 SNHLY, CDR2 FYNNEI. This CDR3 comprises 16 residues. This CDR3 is CASSEARAGGYNGQFF. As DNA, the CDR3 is TGTGCCAGCAGTGAAGCGCGAGCGGGGGGGTACAATGGGCAGTTCTTC.

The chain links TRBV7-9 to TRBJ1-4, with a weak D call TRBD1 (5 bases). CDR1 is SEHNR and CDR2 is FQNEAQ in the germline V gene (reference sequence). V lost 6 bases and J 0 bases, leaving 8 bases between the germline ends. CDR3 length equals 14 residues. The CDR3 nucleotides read TGTGCCAGCAGGGGGGGAGCAACTAATGAAAAACTGTTTTTT. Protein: CASRGGATNEKLFF.

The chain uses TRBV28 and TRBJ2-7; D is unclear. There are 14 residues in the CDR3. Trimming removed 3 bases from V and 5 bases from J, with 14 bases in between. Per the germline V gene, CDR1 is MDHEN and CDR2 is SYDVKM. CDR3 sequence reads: CASSFQFGADEQYF. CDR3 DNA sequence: TGTGCCAGCAGTTTCCAGTTTGGCGCGGACGAGCAGTACTTC.

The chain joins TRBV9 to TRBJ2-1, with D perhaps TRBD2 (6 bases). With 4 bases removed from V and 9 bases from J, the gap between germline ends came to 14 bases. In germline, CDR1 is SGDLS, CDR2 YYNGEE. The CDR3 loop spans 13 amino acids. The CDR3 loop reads CASSPRTNSEQFF. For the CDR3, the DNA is TGTGCCAGCAGCCCCAGGACTAACAGTGAGCAGTTCTTC.

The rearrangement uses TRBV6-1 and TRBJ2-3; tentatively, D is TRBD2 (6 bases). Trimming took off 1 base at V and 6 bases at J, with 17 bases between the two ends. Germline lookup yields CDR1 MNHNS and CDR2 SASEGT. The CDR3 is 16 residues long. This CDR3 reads CASSEGLGLIRDTQYF. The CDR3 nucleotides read TGTGCCAGCAGTGAAGGTCTAGGACTAATTCGCGATACGCAGTATTTT.

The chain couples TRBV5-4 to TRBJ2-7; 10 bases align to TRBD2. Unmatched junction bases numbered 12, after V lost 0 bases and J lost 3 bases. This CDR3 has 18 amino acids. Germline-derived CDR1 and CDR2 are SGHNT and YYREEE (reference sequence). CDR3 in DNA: TGTGCCAGCAGCTTGGGAGCGGGAGGGCCAGGGCTTTTCTACGAGCAGTACTTC. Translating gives CASSLGAGGPGLFYEQYF. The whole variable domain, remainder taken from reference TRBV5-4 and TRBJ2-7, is ETGVTQSPTHLIKTRGQQVTLRCSSQSGHNTVSWYQQALGQGPQFIFQYYREEENGRGNFPPRFSGLQFPNYSSELNVNALELDDSALYLCASSLGAGGPGLFYEQYFGPGTRLTVT.